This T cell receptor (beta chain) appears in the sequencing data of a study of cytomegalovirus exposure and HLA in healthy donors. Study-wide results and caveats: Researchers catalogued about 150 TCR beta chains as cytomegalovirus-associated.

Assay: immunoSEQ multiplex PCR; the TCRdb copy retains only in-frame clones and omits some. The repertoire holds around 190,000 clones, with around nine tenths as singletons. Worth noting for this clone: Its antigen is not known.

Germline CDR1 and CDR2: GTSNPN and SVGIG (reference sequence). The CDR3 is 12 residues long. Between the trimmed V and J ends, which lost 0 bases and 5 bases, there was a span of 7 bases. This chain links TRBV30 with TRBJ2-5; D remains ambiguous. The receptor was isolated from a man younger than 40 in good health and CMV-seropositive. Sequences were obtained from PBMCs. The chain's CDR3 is CAWSVRLETQYF. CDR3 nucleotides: TGTGCCTGGAGTGTTCGCCTGGAGACCCAGTACTTC.